This T cell receptor (beta chain) came from a study of cytomegalovirus exposure and HLA in healthy donors. The assay was immunoSEQ multiplex PCR, and TCRdb's table has in-frame clones only and misses some. The table lists about 160,000 clones, 88% of them singletons. Germline trimming cut 7 bases from V and 1 base from J; bases unmatched to any gene: 8. There are 15 residues in the CDR3. Germline V gene lookup returns CDR1 LNHDA and CDR2 SQIVND (reference sequence). The TCR was taken from a man between 18 and 29 years old in good health and CMV-seronegative. The chain uses TRBV19 and TRBJ1-2; TRBD1 agrees at 8 bases. The specimen was PBMCs. The CDR3 loop is CASTPWDRNNYGYTF. CDR3 coding DNA: TGTGCCAGTACTCCCTGGGACAGGAATAACTATGGCTACACCTTC. Supplemented by reference TRBV19 and TRBJ1-2, the full variable domain reads DGGITQSPKYLFRKEGQNVTLSCEQNLNHDAMYWYRQDPGQGLRLIYYSQIVNDFQKGDIAEGYSVSREKKESFPLTVTSAQKNPTAFYLCASTPWDRNNYGYTFGSGTRLTVV.